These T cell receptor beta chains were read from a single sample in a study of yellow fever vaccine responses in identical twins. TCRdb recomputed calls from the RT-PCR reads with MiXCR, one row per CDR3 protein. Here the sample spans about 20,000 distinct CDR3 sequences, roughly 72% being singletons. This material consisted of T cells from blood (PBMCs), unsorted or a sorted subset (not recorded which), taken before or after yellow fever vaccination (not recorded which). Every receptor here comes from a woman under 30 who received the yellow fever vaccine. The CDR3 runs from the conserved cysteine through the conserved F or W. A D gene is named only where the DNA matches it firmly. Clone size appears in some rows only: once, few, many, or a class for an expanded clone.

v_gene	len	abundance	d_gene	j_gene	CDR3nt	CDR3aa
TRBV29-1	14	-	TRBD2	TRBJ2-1	TGCAGCGTTGAACGACTAGCGGGAGTCAATGAGCAGTTCTTC	CSVERLAGVNEQFF
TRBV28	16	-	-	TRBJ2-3	TGTGCCAGCAGTCCCCGGACAGTCTCTAGCACAGATACGCAGTATTTT	CASSPRTVSSTDTQYF
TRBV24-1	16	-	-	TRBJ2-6	TGTGCCACCAGTGATTTGCAGGACTCTGGGGCCAACGTCCTGACTTTC	CATSDLQDSGANVLTF
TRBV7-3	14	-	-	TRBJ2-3	TGTGCCAGCAGCTTAACGGGAGTGGTAGATACGCAGTATTTT	CASSLTGVVDTQYF
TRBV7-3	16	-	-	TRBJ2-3	TGTGCCAGCAGCTTAGGGATGGGGGGGGCGGCAGATACGCAGTATTTT	CASSLGMGGAADTQYF
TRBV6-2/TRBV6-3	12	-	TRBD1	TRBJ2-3	TGTGCCAGCGGACAGGTCGGCGATACGCAGTATTTT	CASGQVGDTQYF
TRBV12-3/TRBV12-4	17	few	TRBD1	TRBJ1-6	TGTGCCAGCAGTTTAGCGGGCATTGGGACAGGGGGTTCACCCCTCCACTTT	CASSLAGIGTGGSPLHF
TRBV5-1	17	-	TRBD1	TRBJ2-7	TGCGCCAGCAGCAAAACCCCTTCGGGACAGGGAGACTACGAGCAGTACTTC	CASSKTPSGQGDYEQYF
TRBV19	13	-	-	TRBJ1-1	TGTGCCAGTAGTAGGAAGACAGGCGCTGAAGCTTTCTTT	CASSRKTGAEAFF
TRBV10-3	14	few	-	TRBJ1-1	TGTGCCATCAGCAACCGTGGGGTAGGCACTGAAGCTTTCTTT	CAISNRGVGTEAFF
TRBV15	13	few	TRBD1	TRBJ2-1	TGTGCCACCAGAACGGACAGGGCTGGAGAGCAGTTCTTC	CATRTDRAGEQFF
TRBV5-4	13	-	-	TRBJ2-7	TGTGCCAGCAGACAGGATCTCTCCTACGAGCAGTACTTC	CASRQDLSYEQYF
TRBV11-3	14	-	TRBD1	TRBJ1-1	TGTGCCAGCAGCACCCAGGGGGTAGGCACTGAAGCTTTCTTT	CASSTQGVGTEAFF
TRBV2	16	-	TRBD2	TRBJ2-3	TGTGCCAGCTCTTCTCTGGCGAGCGGGAATGCAGATACGCAGTATTTT	CASSSLASGNADTQYF
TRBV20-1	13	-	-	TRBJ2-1	TGCAGTGCTTCCGGTGGAGGCCCAAATGAGCAGTTCTTC	CSASGGGPNEQFF
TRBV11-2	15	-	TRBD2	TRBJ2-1	TGTGCCAGCAGCCTCGGACTAGCGGCATACAATGAGCAGTTCTTC	CASSLGLAAYNEQFF
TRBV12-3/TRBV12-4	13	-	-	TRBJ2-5	TGTGCCAGCAGAAGGGGAACCAAAGAGACCCAGTACTTC	CASRRGTKETQYF
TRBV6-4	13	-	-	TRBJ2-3	TGTGCCAGCAGTGACACAGACACAGATACGCAGTATTTT	CASSDTDTDTQYF
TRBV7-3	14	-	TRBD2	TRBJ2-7	TGTGCCAGCAGTATAGGGACTAGCTCCTACGAGCAGTACTTC	CASSIGTSSYEQYF
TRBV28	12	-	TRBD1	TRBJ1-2	TGTGCCAGCAAGGGACAGAACTATGGCTACACCTTC	CASKGQNYGYTF
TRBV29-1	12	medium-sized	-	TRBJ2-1	TGCATTACAAAGTCGGGCTACAATGAGCAGTTCTTC	CITKSGYNEQFF
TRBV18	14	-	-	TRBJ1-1	TGTGCCAGCTCACGTACAGAGGTGAACACTGAAGCTTTCTTT	CASSRTEVNTEAFF
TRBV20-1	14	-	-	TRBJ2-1	TGCAGTGCTAGATTTGATCCAGTCGCCTATGAGCAGTTCTTC	CSARFDPVAYEQFF
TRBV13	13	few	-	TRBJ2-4	TGTGCCAGCGGGGTGGGAGCCAAAAACATTCAGTACTTC	CASGVGAKNIQYF
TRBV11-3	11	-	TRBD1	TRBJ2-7	TGTGCCAGCAGCGACAGGGACGAGCAGTACTTC	CASSDRDEQYF
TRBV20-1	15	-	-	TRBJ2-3	TGCAGTGCTAGAGCTAGGGACCACCCAACAGATACGCAGTATTTT	CSARARDHPTDTQYF
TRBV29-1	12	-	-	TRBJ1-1	TGCAGCGTCGGGACACCGAACACTGAAGCTTTCTTT	CSVGTPNTEAFF
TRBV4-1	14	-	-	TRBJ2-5	TGCGCCAGCAGCCAGCAACTATGGGCTGAGACCCAGTACTTC	CASSQQLWAETQYF
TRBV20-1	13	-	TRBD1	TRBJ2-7	TGCAGTGCTTGCGACAGGGGCTCCTACGAGCAGTACTTC	CSACDRGSYEQYF
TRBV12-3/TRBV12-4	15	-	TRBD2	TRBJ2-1	TGTGCCAGCAGTTTGAACCAGCGGGGGCTCAATGAGCAGTTCTTC	CASSLNQRGLNEQFF
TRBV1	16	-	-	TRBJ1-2	TGCACCAGCAGCCAAGGTTGGCGGGGACAGTCATATGGCTACACCTTC	CTSSQGWRGQSYGYTF
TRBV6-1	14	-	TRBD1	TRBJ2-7	TGTGCCAGCAGTGCGACAGGGTACTCCTACGAGCAGTACTTC	CASSATGYSYEQYF
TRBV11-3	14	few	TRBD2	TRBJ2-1	TGTGCCAGCAGCTTCCGGGACTACTACAATGAGCAGTTCTTC	CASSFRDYYNEQFF
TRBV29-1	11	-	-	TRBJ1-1	TGCAGCGTGGAGCAAATCGTTGGAGCTTTCTTT	CSVEQIVGAFF
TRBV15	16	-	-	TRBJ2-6	TGTGCCACCAGCAGAGATCAGGGGTCTGGGGCCAACGTCCTGACTTTC	CATSRDQGSGANVLTF
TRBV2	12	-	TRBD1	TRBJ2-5	TGTGCCAGTTTGACAGGGAGCGAGACCCAGTACTTC	CASLTGSETQYF
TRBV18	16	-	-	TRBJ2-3	TGTGCCAGCTCACCCCCGAACGTGGCTAGCACAGATACGCAGTATTTT	CASSPPNVASTDTQYF
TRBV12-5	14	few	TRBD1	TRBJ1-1	TGTGCTAGTGCTAGGGACAGCCGGATTACCCGAGCTTTCTTT	CASARDSRITRAFF
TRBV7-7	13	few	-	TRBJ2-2	TGTGCCAGCAGCTTAGGGGCTACCGGGGAGCTGTTTTTT	CASSLGATGELFF
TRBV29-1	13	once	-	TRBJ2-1	TGCAGCGTTGTCCCGGACAGATACAATGAGCAGTTCTTC	CSVVPDRYNEQFF
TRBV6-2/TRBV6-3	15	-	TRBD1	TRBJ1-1	TGTGCCAGCAGTTACCGACAGACAGGGTCCACTGAAGCTTTCTTT	CASSYRQTGSTEAFF
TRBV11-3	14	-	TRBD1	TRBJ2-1	TGTGCCAGCAGCCTCCATGGACAGGCGAATGAGCAGTTCTTC	CASSLHGQANEQFF
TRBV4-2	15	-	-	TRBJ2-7	TGTGCCAGCAGCCAAGATCTAGAGGGAGCCTCCGAGCAGTACTTC	CASSQDLEGASEQYF
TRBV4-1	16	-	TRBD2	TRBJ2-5	TGCGCCAGCAGCCGCCAGGGACTAGCGGCCCAAGAGACCCAGTACTTC	CASSRQGLAAQETQYF
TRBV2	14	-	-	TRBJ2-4	TGTGCCAGCTGTATCAGCACCCTCAGGAACATTCAGTACTTC	CASCISTLRNIQYF
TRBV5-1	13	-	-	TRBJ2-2	TGCGCCAGCACAGCGGTGAACACCGGGGAGCTGTTTTTT	CASTAVNTGELFF
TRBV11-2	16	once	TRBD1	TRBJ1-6	TGTGCCAGCACCCTCTCCCAGGGGGAAAGGATTTCACCCCTCCACTTT	CASTLSQGERISPLHF
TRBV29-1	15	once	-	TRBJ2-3	TGCAGCGTTGATGTGTGGGCCACACGCACAGATACGCAGTATTTT	CSVDVWATRTDTQYF
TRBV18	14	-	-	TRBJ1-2	TGTGCCAGCTCACCACTTGCCCAGAACTATGGCTACACCTTC	CASSPLAQNYGYTF